This T cell receptor beta chain emerged from a study of read filtering for tumor transcriptome and immune sequencing. Study as a whole: 8 patients were R-ISS I, about 16 were R-ISS II, roughly 7 were R-ISS III.

This clonotype was detected many times. Germline assignment: CDR1 MNHEY and CDR2 SVGAGI. This CDR3 region has 16 residues. V was clipped by 0 bases and J by 7 bases; unmatched bases: 4. Molecular barcoded adaptors covering alpha/delta and beta/gamma chains were used on approximately 440 ng RNA. TCRdb used MiXCR to reprocess the reads, holding one entry per CDR3 protein. The top ten clones hold approximately 14% of a sample with 35,000 to 55,000 distinct CDR3 sequences, 12% of them seen once. The receptor was isolated from a donor at least 40 years old with multiple myeloma. The sample taken for sequencing was a population of CD138-negative cells sorted from bone marrow. The V gene is TRBV6-5, the J gene TRBJ2-6, with TRBD1 matching over 9 bases. CDR3: CASSYSRTGVANVLTF. CDR3 nucleotides: TGTGCCAGCAGTTACTCGAGGACAGGGGTAGCCAACGTCCTGACTTTC.